This T cell receptor (beta chain) came from a study of T-cell memory formation after mild COVID-19. Study information: Each donor largely had its own TCR clusters.

Trimming left V 5 bases short and J 5 bases short, with 15 bases between. The CDR3 has 14 amino acids. Germline V gene sequence: CDR1 LGHNA, CDR2 YSLEER. MiXCR, applied by TCRdb to the 5' RACE reads, yields one record per CDR3 protein. The sample lists about 270,000 distinct CDR3 sequences; 15% to 20% were seen once. The sequence was collected from a man younger than 30 who had mild COVID-19 (a few samples of this study predate the infection). Cell type and time point are not known. The material sequenced was PBMCs or a T cell subset sorted from them (not recorded which). The chain employs TRBV4-3 and TRBJ2-5; D possibly corresponds to TRBD1 (5 bases). The CDR3 DNA follows: TGCGCCAGCAGCTTGCTCCAGGGTGCGGAGACCCAGTACTTC. Translated: CASSLLQGAETQYF.